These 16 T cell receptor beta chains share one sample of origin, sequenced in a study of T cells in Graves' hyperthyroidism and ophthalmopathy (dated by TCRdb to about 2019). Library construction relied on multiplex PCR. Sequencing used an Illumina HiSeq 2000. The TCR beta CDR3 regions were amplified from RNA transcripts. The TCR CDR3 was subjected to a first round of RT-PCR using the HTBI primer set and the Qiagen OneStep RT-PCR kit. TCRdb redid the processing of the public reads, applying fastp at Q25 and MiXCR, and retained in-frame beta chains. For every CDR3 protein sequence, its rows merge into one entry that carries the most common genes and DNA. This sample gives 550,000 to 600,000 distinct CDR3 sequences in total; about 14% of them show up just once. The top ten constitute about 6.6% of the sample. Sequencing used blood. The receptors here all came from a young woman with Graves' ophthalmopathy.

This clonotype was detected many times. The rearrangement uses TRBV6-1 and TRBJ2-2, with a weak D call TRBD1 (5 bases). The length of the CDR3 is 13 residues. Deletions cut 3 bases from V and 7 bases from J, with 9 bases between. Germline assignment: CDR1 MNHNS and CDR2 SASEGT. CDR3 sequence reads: CASSEFQGGELFF. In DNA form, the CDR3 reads TGTGCCAGCAGTGAGTTCCAGGGCGGGGAGCTGTTTTTT.

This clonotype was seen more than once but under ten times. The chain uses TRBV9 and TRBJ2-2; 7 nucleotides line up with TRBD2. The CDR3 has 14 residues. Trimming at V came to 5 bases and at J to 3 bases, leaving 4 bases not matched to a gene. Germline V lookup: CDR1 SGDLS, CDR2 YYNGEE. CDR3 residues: CASRGGRDTGELFF. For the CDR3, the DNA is TGTGCCAGCAGGGGGGGGAGGGACACCGGGGAGCTGTTTTTT.

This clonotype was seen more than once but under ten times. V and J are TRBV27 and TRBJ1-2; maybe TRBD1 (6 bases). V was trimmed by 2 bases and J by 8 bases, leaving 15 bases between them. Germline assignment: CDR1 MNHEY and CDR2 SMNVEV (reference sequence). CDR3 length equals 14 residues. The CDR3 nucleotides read TGTGCCAGCAGTTTAATAGGGGGGTTGTCAGGCTACACCTTC. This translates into CASSLIGGLSGYTF.

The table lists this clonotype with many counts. CDR3 region: CASSYSQGNQPQHF. DNA of the CDR3: TGTGCCAGCAGTTACTCACAGGGCAATCAGCCCCAGCATTTT. The chain joins TRBV6-6 to TRBJ1-5; a weak D match, TRBD1 (5 bases). This CDR3 contains 14 residues. V dropped 0 bases and J dropped 2 bases, with 5 bases sitting between them. CDR1 MNHNY and CDR2 SVGAGI come from the germline V gene (reference sequence).

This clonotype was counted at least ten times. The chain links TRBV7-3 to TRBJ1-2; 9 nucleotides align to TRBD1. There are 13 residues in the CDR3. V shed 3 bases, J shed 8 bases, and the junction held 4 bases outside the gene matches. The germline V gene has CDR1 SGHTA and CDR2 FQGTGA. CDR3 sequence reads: CASSLPDRGGYTF. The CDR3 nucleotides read TGTGCCAGCAGCTTGCCGGACAGGGGAGGCTACACCTTC. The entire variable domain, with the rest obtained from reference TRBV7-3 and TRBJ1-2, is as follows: GAGVSQTPSNKVTEKGKYVELRCDPISGHTALYWYRQSLGQGPEFLIYFQGTGAADDSGLPNDRFFAVRPEGSVSTLKIQRTERGDSAVYLCASSLPDRGGYTFGSGTRLTVV.

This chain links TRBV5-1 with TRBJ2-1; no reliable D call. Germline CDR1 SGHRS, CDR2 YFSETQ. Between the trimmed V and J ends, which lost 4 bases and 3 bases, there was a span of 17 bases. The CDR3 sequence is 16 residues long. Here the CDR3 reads CASSLRQGPGYNEQFF. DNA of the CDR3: TGCGCCAGCAGCCTCCGTCAAGGACCGGGCTACAATGAGCAGTTCTTC. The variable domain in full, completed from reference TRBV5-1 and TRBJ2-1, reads KAGVTQTPRYLIKTRGQQVTLSCSPISGHRSVSWYQQTPGQGLQFLFEYFSETQRNKGNFPGRFSGRQFSNSRSEMNVSTLELGDSALYLCASSLRQGPGYNEQFFGPGTRLTVL.

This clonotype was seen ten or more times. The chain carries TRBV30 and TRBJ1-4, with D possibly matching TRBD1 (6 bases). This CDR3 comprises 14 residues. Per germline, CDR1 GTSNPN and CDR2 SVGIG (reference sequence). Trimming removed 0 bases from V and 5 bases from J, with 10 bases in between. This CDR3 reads CAWSVLGGNEKLFF. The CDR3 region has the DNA TGTGCCTGGAGTGTATTAGGGGGGAATGAAAAACTGTTTTTT.

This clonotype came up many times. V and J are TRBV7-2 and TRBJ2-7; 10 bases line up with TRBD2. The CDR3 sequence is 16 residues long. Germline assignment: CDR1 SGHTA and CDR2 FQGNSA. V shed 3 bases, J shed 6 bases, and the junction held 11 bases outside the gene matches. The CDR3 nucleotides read TGTGCCAGCAGCTTGCAAAGCGGGAGGGCCCGGGTCGAGCAGTACTTC. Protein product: CASSLQSGRARVEQYF. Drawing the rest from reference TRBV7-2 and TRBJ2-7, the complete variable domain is GAGVSQSPSNKVTEKGKDVELRCDPISGHTALYWYRQSLGQGLEFLIYFQGNSAPDKSGLPSDRFSAERTGGSVSTLTIQRTQQEDSAVYLCASSLQSGRARVEQYFGPGTRLTVT.

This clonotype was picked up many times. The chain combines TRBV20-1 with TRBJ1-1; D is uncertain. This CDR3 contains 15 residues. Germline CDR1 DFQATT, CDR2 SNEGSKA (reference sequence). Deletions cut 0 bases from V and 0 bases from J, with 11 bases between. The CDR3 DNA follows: TGCAGTGCTAGAGACGCTTGGACGCTGAACACTGAAGCTTTCTTT. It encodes CSARDAWTLNTEAFF.

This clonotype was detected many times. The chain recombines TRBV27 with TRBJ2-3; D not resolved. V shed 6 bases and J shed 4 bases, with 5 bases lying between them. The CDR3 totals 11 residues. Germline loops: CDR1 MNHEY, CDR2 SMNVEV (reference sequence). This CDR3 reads CASSLADTQYF. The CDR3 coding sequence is TGTGCCAGCAGCTTAGCAGATACGCAGTATTTT.

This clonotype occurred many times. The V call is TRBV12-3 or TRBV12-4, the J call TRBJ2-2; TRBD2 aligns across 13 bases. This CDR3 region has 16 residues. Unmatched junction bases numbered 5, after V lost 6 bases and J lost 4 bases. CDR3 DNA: TGTGCCAGCAGCCGCTGGACTAGCGGGGGCACCGGGGAGCTGTTTTTT. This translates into CASSRWTSGGTGELFF.

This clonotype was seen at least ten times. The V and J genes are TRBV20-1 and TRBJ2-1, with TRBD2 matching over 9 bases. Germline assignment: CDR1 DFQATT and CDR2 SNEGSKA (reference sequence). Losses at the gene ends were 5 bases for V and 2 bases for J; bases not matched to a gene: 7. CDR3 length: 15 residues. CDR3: CSAPRASGTYNEQFF. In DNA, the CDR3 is TGCAGTGCTCCACGAGCTAGCGGGACCTACAATGAGCAGTTCTTC.

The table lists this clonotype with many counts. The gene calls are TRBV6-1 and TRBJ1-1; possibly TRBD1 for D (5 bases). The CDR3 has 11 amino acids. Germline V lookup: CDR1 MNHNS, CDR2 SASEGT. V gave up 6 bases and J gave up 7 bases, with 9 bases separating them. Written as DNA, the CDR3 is TGTGCCAGCAGCCGGGGCTATGAAGCTTTCTTT. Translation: CASSRGYEAFF.

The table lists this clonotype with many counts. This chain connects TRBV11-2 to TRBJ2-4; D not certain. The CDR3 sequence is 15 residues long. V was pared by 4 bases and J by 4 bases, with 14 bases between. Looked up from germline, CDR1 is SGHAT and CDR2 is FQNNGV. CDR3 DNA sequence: TGTGCCAGCAGCTCGATACGATGGCTTAAAAACATTCAGTACTTC. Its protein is CASSSIRWLKNIQYF.

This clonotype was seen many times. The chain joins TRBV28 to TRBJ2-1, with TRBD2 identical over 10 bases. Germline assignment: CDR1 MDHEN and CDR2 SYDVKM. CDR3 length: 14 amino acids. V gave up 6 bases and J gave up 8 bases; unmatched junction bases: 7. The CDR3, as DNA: TGTGCCAGCAGACCTAGCGGGAGAATGGATGAGCAGTTCTTC. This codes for CASRPSGRMDEQFF.

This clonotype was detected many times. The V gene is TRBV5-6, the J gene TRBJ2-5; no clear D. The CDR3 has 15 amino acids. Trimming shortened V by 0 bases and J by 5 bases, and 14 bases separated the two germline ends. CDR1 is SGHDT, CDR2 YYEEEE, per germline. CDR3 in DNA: TGTGCCAGCAGCTTGGAACGCCCGGTTGGTGAGACCCAGTACTTC. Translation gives CASSLERPVGETQYF.